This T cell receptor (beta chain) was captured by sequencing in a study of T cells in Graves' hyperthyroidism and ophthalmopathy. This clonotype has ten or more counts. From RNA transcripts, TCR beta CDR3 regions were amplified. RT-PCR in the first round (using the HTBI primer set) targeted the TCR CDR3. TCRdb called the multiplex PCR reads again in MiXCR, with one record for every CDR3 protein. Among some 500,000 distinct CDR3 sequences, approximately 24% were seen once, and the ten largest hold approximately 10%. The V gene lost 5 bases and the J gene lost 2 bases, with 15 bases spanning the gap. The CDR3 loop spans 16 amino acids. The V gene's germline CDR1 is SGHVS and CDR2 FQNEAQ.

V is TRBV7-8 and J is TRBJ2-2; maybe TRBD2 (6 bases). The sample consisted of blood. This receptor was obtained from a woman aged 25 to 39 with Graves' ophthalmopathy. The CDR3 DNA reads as TGTGCCAGCAGCCCACGGGGCGGGGTTAACACCGGGGAGCTGTTTTTT. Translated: CASSPRGGVNTGELFF.